This T cell receptor beta chain was recovered during a study of T cell changes during pregnancy in multiple sclerosis. V lost 2 bases to trimming and J lost 6 bases; unmatched junction nucleotides: 7. Germline values: CDR1 MGHRA, CDR2 YSYEKL. This CDR3 has 16 residues. The repertoire was sequenced with immunoSEQ multiplex PCR; TCRdb's copy has only in-frame clones and lacks some. Of about 59,000 clones in the sample, about 95% were seen once. This clone was picked up one time. The sequence came from a female donor with multiple sclerosis, enrolled in a pregnancy study. The J gene is TRBJ2-3, the V gene TRBV4-1; TRBD2 matches at 11 bases. Sequences were derived from CD8+ T cells from peripheral blood mononuclear cells, sampled after pregnancy. The CDR3 nucleotides read TGCGCCAGCAGCCAAAATAGCGGGAGGGCAGGGGATACGCAGTATTTT. Translating gives CASSQNSGRAGDTQYF.